This paragraph reports one T cell receptor beta chain. These data originate in a study of blood T cell repertoires in COVID-19. In the study overall: From the United States, Italy and Spain came samples of acute and convalescent COVID-19.

Generated by immunoSEQ multiplex PCR, the TCRdb table keeps only in-frame clones and is missing some. Of about 200,000 clones listed, around 82% are singletons. The CDR3 runs to 12 residues. The ends were cut back, 3 bases at V and 15 bases at J, with 15 bases in the middle. Germline V lookup: CDR1 MDHEN, CDR2 SYDVKM. Sample: PBMCs or T cells enriched from blood (not recorded which). The source of this sequence is a woman in her fifties or sixties with acute COVID-19. This chain joins TRBV28 and TRBJ2-1; D is possibly TRBD2 (5 bases). CDR3 coding DNA: TGTGCCAGCAGTTTGAAGACGGGGAGTCCGTTCTTC. Translation: CASSLKTGSPFF.